This TCR beta chain came from a study of shared clonotypes between healthy human individuals. Study-level information: Ranging from 18 to 49 in age, donors were a couple of women and a few men.

Several immunoSEQ 96-well plates shared each subset's DNA, each plate a replicate. The table came from immunoSEQ multiplex PCR; TCRdb's copy has only in-frame clones and leaves some out. In the table there are some 500,000 clones, 90% to 97% of which are singletons. The V gene lost 5 bases and the J gene lost 6 bases, with 21 bases spanning the gap. CDR3 length equals 15 residues. Germline values: CDR1 GTSNPN, CDR2 SVGIG (reference sequence). Healthy and HIV-negative, the adult donors had no recent acute infections or vaccinations. The V call is TRBV30, the J call TRBJ2-3; D is perhaps TRBD1 (7 bases). Sequencing input: naive CD4+ T cells sorted from blood. As to subset: CD45RA+ positively selected. This TCR was recovered from a woman between 25 and 40 years old in good health. CDR3 amino acids: CAWSPGAGGSDTQYF. CDR3 nucleotide sequence: TGTGCCTGGTCGCCGGGGGCAGGGGGGTCCGATACGCAGTATTTT.